This is a list of T cell receptor beta chains from one sample in a study of blood T cell repertoires in COVID-19. Clones were sequenced by immunoSEQ multiplex PCR, and TCRdb holds only the in-frame ones, with some missing. The sample has 250,000 to 300,000 clones, more than 70% seen once. Sequenced material: peripheral blood. The origin of the receptors is a woman younger than 45 with COVID-19, enrolled during active disease. Both conserved end residues are part of each CDR3. D genes are given only for firm matches. Size is omitted from some rows. Given values are once, few, many or a class for expanded clones.

J | size | V | D | DNA | CDR3
TRBJ2-4 | - | TRBV28 | TRBD1 | TGTGCCAGCAGTTCACCGGGACAGGGGGGGCAAGCCAAAAACATTCAGTACTTC | CASSSPGQGGQAKNIQYF
TRBJ1-2 | - | TRBV6-5 | TRBD1 | TGTGCCAGCACCAGGACAGGGGGCTGGGGCTACACCTTC | CASTRTGGWGYTF
TRBJ1-5 | - | TRBV4-3 | - | TGCGCCAGCAGCCAGAAGCAGGGTGGGAATCAGCCCCAGCATTTT | CASSQKQGGNQPQHF
TRBJ2-2 | - | TRBV7-9 | TRBD2 | TGTGCCAGCAGCTTAGGGACTAGCGGGAGTGAAAACACCGGGGAGCTGTTTTTT | CASSLGTSGSENTGELFF
TRBJ2-2 | - | TRBV19 | TRBD2 | TGTGCCAGTAGGGAAAGGACTAGCGGGAGTGGTGGGGAGCTGTTTTTT | CASRERTSGSGGELFF
TRBJ1-5 | few | TRBV7-2 | - | TGTGCCAGCAGCCCTGCAGGGATGGAGCAGCCCCAGCATTTT | CASSPAGMEQPQHF
TRBJ1-4 | - | TRBV2 | - | TGTGCCAGCAAGATTCGGGGGGCGGCTAATGAAAAACTGTTTTTT | CASKIRGAANEKLFF
TRBJ1-1 | - | TRBV5-5 | TRBD1 | TGTGCCAGCAGCTTCCGATCGGGACAGGGCCAGGTTTTCTTT | CASSFRSGQGQVFF
TRBJ2-3 | - | TRBV5-1 | TRBD2 | TGCGCCAGCAGCTTGTCCGTTTCGGGAGGGGTAGATACGCAGTATTTT | CASSLSVSGGVDTQYF
TRBJ2-7 | - | TRBV6-6 | TRBD1 | TGTGCCAGCAGTGGGGGGGGACAGGGGAAAGACGAGCAGTACTTC | CASSGGGQGKDEQYF
TRBJ1-1 | - | TRBV4-2 | TRBD1 | TGTGCCAGCAGCCAAGAGATAGGACAGGCGAACACTGAAGCTTTCTTT | CASSQEIGQANTEAFF
TRBJ1-5 | - | TRBV6-5 | TRBD1 | TGTGCCAGCAGAGCCGACAGGGACAATCAGCCCCAGCATTTT | CASRADRDNQPQHF
TRBJ1-5 | - | TRBV21-1 | - | TGTGCCAGCAGCTCGGTAAGATTGATTCAGCCCCAGCATTTT | CASSSVRLIQPQHF
TRBJ1-3 | - | TRBV20-1 | - | TGCAGTGCGAGTAGGGGGAATGGAAACACCATATATTTT | CSASRGNGNTIYF
TRBJ2-7 | - | TRBV5-6 | TRBD2 | TGTGCCAGCAGCTTGGAAGCGGGAGTTCAGTACTTC | CASSLEAGVQYF
TRBJ2-1 | - | TRBV7-9 | - | TGTGCCAGCAGCTTAGTATCCCTTTCCTACAATGAGCAGTTCTTC | CASSLVSLSYNEQFF
TRBJ2-5 | - | TRBV30 | TRBD1 | TGTGCCTGGAGAAGACAGGGGGCGCCCCAAGAGACCCAGTACTTC | CAWRRQGAPQETQYF
TRBJ2-4 | - | TRBV30 | - | TGTGCCTGGAGGGGGGACACCTTGGGAAACATTCAGTACTTC | CAWRGDTLGNIQYF
TRBJ1-4 | - | TRBV2 | TRBD1 | TGTGCCAGCAGCATACCGGGACAGGGCTTCACCCTTGCAACTAATGAAAAACTGTTTTTT | CASSIPGQGFTLATNEKLFF
TRBJ2-7 | - | TRBV27 | TRBD1 | TGTGCCAGCAGTTTAAGGGGGACAGGGGTCATGAGAGAGCAGTACTTC | CASSLRGTGVMREQYF
TRBJ1-6 | - | TRBV3-1/TRBV3-2 | - | TGTGCCAGCAGCCAAGAACAGGGTCTACGGTCACCCCTCCACTTT | CASSQEQGLRSPLHF
TRBJ1-4 | - | TRBV19 | - | TGTGCCAGTAGCCCAGGCGGCGGGGAAAAACTGTTTTTT | CASSPGGGEKLFF
TRBJ2-7 | - | TRBV3-1/TRBV3-2 | - | TGTGCCAGCAGCCTCCAGACAGGCCTCTCCTACGAGCAGTACTTC | CASSLQTGLSYEQYF
TRBJ2-2 | - | TRBV5-1 | TRBD2 | TGCGCCAGCAGCTTACGCGGGAGGGCCGTAGGCACCGGGGAGCTGTTTTTT | CASSLRGRAVGTGELFF
TRBJ1-4 | - | TRBV27 | TRBD1 | TGTGCCAGCAGTTTTACAGGACAGGGGTGGGAAAAACTGTTTTTT | CASSFTGQGWEKLFF
TRBJ2-3 | - | TRBV4-1 | - | TGCGCCAGCAGCCAAGATCGGAAGACTAGAGATACGCAGTATTTT | CASSQDRKTRDTQYF
TRBJ1-1 | - | TRBV7-3 | - | TGTGCCAGCAGCTCCCTACCATCCCTCAGGGTTGGCACTGAAGCTTTCTTT | CASSSLPSLRVGTEAFF
TRBJ2-7 | once | TRBV6-2/TRBV6-3 | - | TGTGCCAGCAGTTATAACAGGGAGGGCTCCTACGAGCAGTACTTC | CASSYNREGSYEQYF
TRBJ2-3 | - | TRBV10-3 | - | TGTGCCATCGGAAACGGACAGGGAGGTAGTTTGACTAGCGGAGATACGCAGTATTTT | CAIGNGQGGSLTSGDTQYF
TRBJ2-3 | - | TRBV28 | TRBD1 | TGTGCCAGCAGTCCCGACAGGGGAGTCTCAGATACGCAGTATTTT | CASSPDRGVSDTQYF
TRBJ2-6 | - | TRBV5-1 | - | TGCGCCAGCAGCTCGACAAGCTCTGGGGCCAACGTCCTGACTTTC | CASSSTSSGANVLTF
TRBJ2-1 | - | TRBV25-1 | TRBD2 | TGTGCCAGCAGTGAAGAGTTAGCGGGAGGGGCTTCCTACAATGAGCAGTTCTTC | CASSEELAGGASYNEQFF
TRBJ2-7 | - | TRBV6-5 | - | TGTGCCAGCACCAAGGGGCCTTCCTACGAGCAGTACTTC | CASTKGPSYEQYF
TRBJ1-5 | - | TRBV28 | - | TGTGCCAGCAGCCAAACTCGGGGAGGTGGCAATCAGCCCCAGCATTTT | CASSQTRGGGNQPQHF
TRBJ1-6 | - | TRBV9 | - | TGTGCCAGCAGCGTAGAGCAGGGTGAACTCCACTTT | CASSVEQGELHF
TRBJ2-4 | - | TRBV5-4 | TRBD2 | TGTGCCAGCAGCCAACGGACTAGCGGCGGAGCCAAAAACATTCAGTACTTC | CASSQRTSGGAKNIQYF
TRBJ2-7 | - | TRBV27 | - | TGTGCCAGCAGTTTATCGCCGGGAGTTTACTCCTACGAGCAGTACTTC | CASSLSPGVYSYEQYF
TRBJ1-2 | - | TRBV6-1 | - | TGTGCCAGCAGTGAAACCCCCCTCGCCAGGGACTATGGCTACACCTTC | CASSETPLARDYGYTF
TRBJ1-1 | - | TRBV12-3/TRBV12-4 | TRBD1 | TGTGCCAGCACTCCCAGGGGGGTAACTGAAGCTTTCTTT | CASTPRGVTEAFF
TRBJ1-1 | - | TRBV6-5 | - | TGTGCCAGCAGGACAGGTCGTTTAACTGAAGCTTTCTTT | CASRTGRLTEAFF
TRBJ1-2 | once | TRBV28 | - | TGTGCCAGCAAGGAGGCGGGGAAAGGCTACACCTTC | CASKEAGKGYTF
TRBJ2-1 | - | TRBV15 | TRBD1 | TGTGCCACCAGCAGAGATTATCAGGGGGCTGGTGAGCAGTTCTTC | CATSRDYQGAGEQFF
TRBJ2-7 | - | TRBV9 | TRBD2 | TGTGCCAGCAGCGTAGCGGGACTAGGAGGGGACGAGCAGTACTTC | CASSVAGLGGDEQYF
TRBJ2-2 | - | TRBV11-2 | TRBD2 | TGTGCCAGCAGCTTCCAAGCGGGAGCGCGGGAGCTGTTTTTT | CASSFQAGARELFF
TRBJ2-3 | - | TRBV10-3 | TRBD1 | TGTGCCATCAGGGGACAGGGGAGGGATACAGATACGCAGTATTTT | CAIRGQGRDTDTQYF
TRBJ1-2 | - | TRBV12-5 | TRBD1 | TGTGCTAGTGGTTTTACAGGGGGTTTTAACTATGGCTACACCTTC | CASGFTGGFNYGYTF
TRBJ1-6 | - | TRBV12-5 | - | TGTGCTAGTCCCCGTTTGAGCCATTCACCCCTCCACTTT | CASPRLSHSPLHF
TRBJ1-2 | once | TRBV12-3/TRBV12-4 | TRBD1 | TGTGCCAGCAGTCCCGGGACAGGCTATGGCTACACCTTC | CASSPGTGYGYTF
TRBJ2-2 | - | TRBV12-5 | TRBD1 | TGTGCTAGTGGAAAGACAGGGAGTGGCGGGGAGCTGTTTTTT | CASGKTGSGGELFF
TRBJ2-7 | - | TRBV30 | - | TGTGCCTGGAGTGTACGTTCGGACTATACCTACGAGCAGTACTTC | CAWSVRSDYTYEQYF
TRBJ2-7 | - | TRBV6-2/TRBV6-3 | - | TGTGCCAGCAGACCTGGGGCCTCCTACGAGCAGTACTTC | CASRPGASYEQYF
TRBJ1-1 | - | TRBV6-6 | - | TGTGCCAGCAGTTACGGGGGAGGGAACACTGAAGCTTTCTTT | CASSYGGGNTEAFF
TRBJ2-7 | - | TRBV28 | - | TGTGCCAGCAAACGGGGTCCCTACGAGCAGTACTTC | CASKRGPYEQYF
TRBJ1-6 | - | TRBV5-1 | - | TGCGCCAGCAGGGAAGCGAGGGATTCACCCCTCCACTTT | CASREARDSPLHF
TRBJ2-7 | - | TRBV5-1 | TRBD1 | TGCGCCAGCAGCTTGGGGCAGGGGGCAATCTACGAGCAGTACTTC | CASSLGQGAIYEQYF
TRBJ2-2 | - | TRBV28 | - | TGTGCCAGCAGTTTACCACTAGGGGGAACCGGGGAGCTGTTTTTT | CASSLPLGGTGELFF
TRBJ1-3 | - | TRBV30 | - | TGTGCCTGGACAAGGAGCTCTGGAAACACCATATATTTT | CAWTRSSGNTIYF
TRBJ1-1 | - | TRBV5-1 | TRBD1 | TGCGCCAGCAGCCTATCCGGGACAGAGAACACTGAAGCTTTCTTT | CASSLSGTENTEAFF
TRBJ1-2 | - | TRBV29-1 | - | TGCAGCGTTGAGGGGCCGCTCTATGGCTACACCTTC | CSVEGPLYGYTF